What follows are 19 T cell receptor beta chains derived from one specimen sequenced in a study of shared clonotypes between healthy human individuals. TCRdb's table, derived via immunoSEQ multiplex PCR, lists solely in-frame clones and lacks some. The data show more than 2 million clones, roughly 94% seen once. Sample: naive CD4+ T cells sorted from blood. Specified subset: CD45RA+ positively selected. The receptors stem from a man aged 18 to 30 in good health.

V usage is TRBV18 and J usage is TRBJ1-2; unclear D gene. With 3 bases removed from V and 0 bases from J, the gap between germline ends came to 11 bases. The CDR3 is 15 residues long. Germline V gene sequence: CDR1 KGHSH, CDR2 LQKENI. The CDR3 reads CASSPPGEPNYGYTF. The CDR3 DNA reads TGTGCCAGCTCACCCCCAGGAGAACCTAACTATGGCTACACCTTC.

The rearrangement links TRBV5-1 to TRBJ2-3, with a weak D call TRBD1 (6 bases). The ends were cut back, 3 bases at V and 2 bases at J, with 13 bases in the middle. The length of the CDR3 is 15 residues. Germline-derived CDR1 and CDR2 are SGHRS and YFSETQ. This chain's CDR3 is CASSWGRTDTDTQYF. The CDR3 DNA is TGCGCCAGCAGCTGGGGACGGACAGACACAGATACGCAGTATTTT.

The V gene is TRBV5-6, the J gene TRBJ2-7; possibly TRBD2 for D (6 bases). Germline V gives CDR1 SGHDT, CDR2 YYEEEE. V lost 4 bases and J 2 bases, leaving 13 bases between the germline ends. The CDR3 has 14 residues. CDR3 sequence: CASSGRDSPYEQYF. As DNA, the CDR3 is TGTGCCAGCAGCGGGCGGGACTCCCCCTACGAGCAGTACTTC.

The genes are TRBV30 and TRBJ1-2; weak D call: TRBD1 (5 bases). Between the trimmed V and J ends, which lost 1 base and 5 bases, there was a span of 20 bases. The CDR3 is 16 amino acids. The germline V gene has CDR1 GTSNPN and CDR2 SVGIG (reference sequence). CDR3 in amino acids: CAWSAWDWDRYYGYTF. The CDR3 coding sequence is TGTGCCTGGAGTGCCTGGGATTGGGACCGTTATTATGGCTACACCTTC.

The J gene is TRBJ2-7, the V gene TRBV6-1; D uncertain. V was shortened by 7 bases and J by 0 bases, with 16 bases between the two germline ends. Germline assignment: CDR1 MNHNS and CDR2 SASEGT. The CDR3 contains 15 residues. The chain's CDR3 is CASKRDSGSSYEQYF. The CDR3 region has the DNA TGTGCCAGCAAAAGAGATAGTGGCAGCTCCTACGAGCAGTACTTC.

This chain uses TRBV30 with TRBJ2-6; D tentatively fits TRBD1 or TRBD2 (5 bases each). In germline, CDR1 is GTSNPN, CDR2 SVGIG (reference sequence). Trimming stripped 3 bases from V and 0 bases from J, with 12 bases between. CDR3 length: 16 residues. The CDR3 loop is CAWRGTDFSGANVLTF. CDR3 nucleotides: TGTGCCTGGAGGGGGACGGATTTCTCTGGGGCCAACGTCCTGACTTTC.

The V gene is TRBV7-3, the J gene TRBJ1-6, with no clear D. CDR1 is SGHTA and CDR2 is FQGTGA in the germline V gene. The CDR3 sequence is 13 residues long. Trimming took off 2 bases at V and 10 bases at J, with 9 bases between the two ends. In nucleotides, the CDR3 is TGTGCCAGCAGCTTACAGAGGGAGTCACCCCTCCACTTT. This sequence encodes CASSLQRESPLHF.

This clone was observed once. The chain joins TRBV5-5 to TRBJ1-2; D ambiguous. Between the trimmed V and J ends, which lost 4 bases and 6 bases, there was a span of 13 bases. Germline CDR1 and CDR2: SGHKS and YYEKEE (reference sequence). This CDR3 region has 13 residues. The CDR3 is CASSRIGEDGYTF. In DNA form, the CDR3 reads TGTGCCAGCAGCCGCATCGGGGAAGATGGCTACACCTTC. Supplemented by reference TRBV5-5 and TRBJ1-2, the full variable domain reads DAGVTQSPTHLIKTRGQQVTLRCSPISGHKSVSWYQQVLGQGPQFIFQYYEKEERGRGNFPDRFSARQFPNYSSELNVNALLLGDSALYLCASSRIGEDGYTFGSGTRLTVV.

The chain links TRBV30 to TRBJ1-1; D gene ambiguous. Germline V gene lookup returns CDR1 GTSNPN and CDR2 SVGIG (reference sequence). The CDR3 consists of 12 residues. V lost 3 bases, J lost 9 bases, and 14 bases lay in between. The CDR3 DNA reads as TGTGCCTGGAGGGCCGATCGTCCCCAAGCTTTCTTT. This sequence encodes CAWRADRPQAFF.

The CDR3 DNA follows: TGCGCCAGCAGCACGGGGACACCGCCTTCCACAGATACGCAGTATTTT. As protein: CASSTGTPPSTDTQYF. The chain carries TRBV5-1 and TRBJ2-3, with D possibly matching TRBD1 (6 bases). Trimming took off 4 bases at V and 2 bases at J, with 17 bases between the two ends. The CDR3 spans 16 residues. Germline CDR1 reads SGHRS; CDR2 reads YFSETQ.

The chain links TRBV30 to TRBJ1-6; no clear D. Trimming removed 0 bases at V and 10 bases at J, with 19 bases between. This CDR3 has 16 amino acids. Germline CDR1 reads GTSNPN; CDR2 reads SVGIG (reference sequence). CDR3 amino acids: CAWSVFRNNRWSPLHF. The CDR3 DNA follows: TGTGCCTGGAGTGTATTCCGCAATAATAGGTGGTCACCCCTCCACTTT.

The J gene is TRBJ1-6, the V gene TRBV7-9; weak D call: TRBD1 (5 bases). Germline CDR1 and CDR2: SEHNR and FQNEAQ (reference sequence). The length of the CDR3 is 14 residues. V dropped 2 bases and J dropped 13 bases, with 15 bases sitting between them. CDR3: CASSLRDRGSPLHF. In DNA, the CDR3 is TGTGCCAGCAGCTTACGAGACAGAGGGTCGCCCCTCCACTTT.

On this clone itself: Additional DNA sequences in this sample encode the identical CDR3. J is TRBJ1-5 and V is TRBV6-5; TRBD1 is a possible D gene (5 bases). V lost 4 bases, J lost 2 bases, and 9 bases lay in between. The length of the CDR3 is 14 residues. Germline V CDR1 and CDR2: MNHEY, SVGAGI. Here the CDR3 DNA reads TGTGCCAGCAGTTTGGGACGTGGCAATCAGCCCCAGCATTTT. Its translation is CASSLGRGNQPQHF.

The chain carries TRBV7-9 and TRBJ2-1, with 13 bases aligning to TRBD2. The CDR3 is 15 amino acids. The germline V gene encodes CDR1 SEHNR and CDR2 FQNEAQ (reference sequence). With V trimmed by 7 bases and J by 6 bases, 6 bases remained unmatched. The CDR3 region is CASTRGLAGANEQFF. As DNA, the CDR3 is TGTGCCAGCACTCGCGGACTAGCGGGGGCCAATGAGCAGTTCTTC.

The genes are TRBV5-1 and TRBJ1-2; D might be TRBD1 (6 bases). Trimming left V 1 base short and J 2 bases short, with 15 bases between. The CDR3 is 16 residues long. Germline V lookup: CDR1 SGHRS, CDR2 YFSETQ. CDR3 in amino acids: CASSLTSPGQNYGYTF. CDR3 DNA: TGCGCCAGCAGCTTGACTTCTCCGGGACAAAACTATGGCTACACCTTC.

This clone has just a few counts. The gene calls are TRBV6-1 and TRBJ2-7; 8 bases align to TRBD1. The germline V gene encodes CDR1 MNHNS and CDR2 SASEGT. The CDR3 loop spans 15 amino acids. V was clipped by 6 bases and J by 3 bases; unmatched bases: 10. The CDR3 protein is CASRGDRDRLYEQYF. As DNA, the CDR3 is TGTGCCAGCAGAGGGGACCGGGACAGGCTCTACGAGCAGTACTTC.

The rearrangement uses TRBV18 and TRBJ1-1; D is possibly TRBD1 (6 bases). Trimming left V 0 bases short and J 0 bases short, with 11 bases between. The CDR3 sequence is 16 residues long. In germline, CDR1 is KGHSH, CDR2 LQKENI. CDR3 coding DNA: TGTGCCAGCTCACCACCGGGGGGCCGGATGAACACTGAAGCTTTCTTT. Its translation: CASSPPGGRMNTEAFF.

J is TRBJ1-2 and V is TRBV5-1, with D possibly matching TRBD1 (5 bases). The V end was cut by 0 bases, the J end by 3 bases, with 9 bases between. Germline CDR1 SGHRS, CDR2 YFSETQ. The CDR3 runs to 14 residues. CDR3 bases: TGCGCCAGCAGCTTGGCCACAGGATACTATGGCTACACCTTC. The encoded protein is CASSLATGYYGYTF.

Note on this clone: Other DNA sequences in this specimen translate into the identical CDR3. This rearrangement joins TRBV9 to TRBJ2-7, with TRBD2 matching 13 bases. This CDR3 has 15 residues. The V gene end was trimmed by 4 bases and the J gene end by 0 bases; junction bases not matched to a gene: 1. Germline V gene data show CDR1 as SGDLS and CDR2 as YYNGEE. DNA of the CDR3: TGTGCCAGCAGCAGGACTAGCGGGAGCTCCTACGAGCAGTACTTC. The encoded protein is CASSRTSGSSYEQYF.